Listed below are T cell receptor beta chains from one sample, sequenced in a study of cytomegalovirus exposure and HLA in healthy donors. Sequencing was performed with immunoSEQ multiplex PCR; in TCRdb, only in-frame clones are kept and a portion is missing. The table lists around 76,000 clones. Source material: PBMCs. Receptors were obtained from a man aged 35 to 55 in good health and CMV-seronegative. Both conserved end residues are part of each CDR3. The order of the fields is V gene, J gene, D gene, CDR3 protein, CDR3 DNA. The D gene is left open where the match is weak.

TRBV5-6	TRBJ1-2	.	CASSSPRVFNYGYTF	TGTGCCAGCAGCTCTCCCCGGGTTTTTAACTATGGCTACACCTTC
TRBV5-1	TRBJ2-5	TRBD1	CASSMRTGRETQYF	TGCGCCAGCAGCATGAGGACAGGGCGAGAGACCCAGTACTTC
TRBV27	TRBJ1-5	TRBD1	CASSPSRDRVQPQHF	TGTGCCAGCAGTCCGTCCCGGGACAGGGTTCAGCCCCAGCATTTT
TRBV29-1	TRBJ2-2	TRBD2	CSMTSGGAGELFF	TGCAGCATGACTAGCGGGGGGGCCGGGGAGCTGTTTTTT
TRBV9	TRBJ1-5	TRBD1	CASSVNPSTGQPQHF	TGTGCCAGCAGCGTAAACCCCTCGACAGGGCAGCCCCAGCATTTT
TRBV7-9	TRBJ2-3	.	CASRQTDTQYF	TGTGCCAGCAGACAGACAGATACGCAGTATTTT
TRBV5-1	TRBJ2-5	TRBD1	CASSLVGQGETQYF	TGCGCCAGCAGCTTGGTGGGACAGGGGGAGACCCAGTACTTC
TRBV29-1	TRBJ2-3	TRBD1	CSVAALGQGATRPDTQYF	TGCAGCGTTGCCGCCCTAGGACAGGGGGCTACGCGCCCAGATACGCAGTATTTT
TRBV5-6	TRBJ2-1	TRBD2	CASSLPGLPQNNEQFF	TGTGCCAGCAGCTTGCCGGGACTACCCCAAAACAATGAGCAGTTCTTC
TRBV30	TRBJ1-6	.	CAWGDTLRGPLHF	TGTGCCTGGGGTGACACCCTCCGGGGACCCCTCCACTTT
TRBV4-3	TRBJ2-1	TRBD2	CASSQDRASGYNNEQFF	TGCGCCAGCAGCCAAGATAGGGCTAGCGGGTACAACAATGAGCAGTTCTTC
TRBV5-1	TRBJ2-7	TRBD2	CASTFLAGGPYEQYF	TGCGCCAGCACCTTTCTAGCGGGAGGGCCCTACGAGCAGTACTTC
TRBV5-1	TRBJ2-5	.	CASSLVSGQETQYF	TGCGCCAGCAGCTTGGTGTCGGGGCAAGAGACCCAGTACTTC
TRBV28	TRBJ2-3	TRBD2	CASSRPLAGGSTDTQYF	TGTGCCAGCAGCCGCCCCCTCGCGGGAGGAAGCACAGATACGCAGTATTTT
TRBV27	TRBJ2-2	TRBD2	CASSPRAGDTGELFF	TGTGCCAGCAGTCCGAGAGCGGGGGACACCGGGGAGCTGTTTTTT